This section outlines one TCR beta chain sequence together with its context. Its target is not known. Assembly of TCR beta libraries relied on iRepertoire HTBI primers together with Arm-PCR of CDR3 regions. TCRdb re-analysed the multiplex PCR reads in MiXCR, keeping a single row per CDR3 protein. The sample consists of a few hundred thousand distinct CDR3 sequences, about a sixth of them appearing once. The data belong to a study of regulatory T cells in long-lasting Graves disease. Broader study findings: Persistent disease preferred TRBV28, TRBJ1-2 and TRBJ2-5.

Time point of the sample: newly diagnosed GD, antithyroid drugs for less than 3 months. PBMC RNA was the source of the TCR library. There are 14 residues in the CDR3. The ends were cut back, 5 bases at V and 2 bases at J, with 13 bases in the middle. From germline, CDR1 is MNHEY and CDR2 SMNVEV (reference sequence). This sample also appeared in a second study, on T cells in Graves' hyperthyroidism and ophthalmopathy. From that second work: From stable hyperthyroidism, ophthalmopathy was separated by a 13 V-J model.

V is TRBV27 and J is TRBJ2-7, with D maybe TRBD1 (6 bases). The material was peripheral blood mononuclear cells (PBMCs), obtained at new diagnosis, from a patient treated with antithyroid drugs. The TCR was taken from a woman aged 18 to 35 with Graves disease. In nucleotides, the CDR3 is TGTGCCAGCAGTCCAGGACAGTTTCCCTACGAGCAGTACTTC. The encoded protein is CASSPGQFPYEQYF.